This T cell receptor (beta chain) was sequenced for a study of CD4+ T cells in melanoma. Germline-derived CDR1 and CDR2 are SGHTA and FQGTGA. The CDR3 is 15 amino acids. The trim removed 5 bases at V and 5 bases at J, leaving 10 bases unmatched. The assay was immunoSEQ multiplex PCR, and TCRdb's table has in-frame clones only and misses some. The data show around 110,000 clones, with about 92% seen just once and around 3% held by the top ten. Turning to this clone: Its matching antigen is unknown.

Study-wide results and caveats: Reportedly, melanoma neoantigen-specific CD4+ T cells showed varied differentiation states. CD8+ T cell, macrophage and B cell function reportedly correlated with neoantigen-specific CD4+ T cells.

The sequence was collected from a human donor with melanoma. The sequenced sample consisted of peripheral blood. The chain carries TRBV7-3 and TRBJ2-5; the match to TRBD2 covers 8 bases. CDR3 nucleotides: TGTGCCAGCAGCCTGGTAGCGGGGACTGGGGAGACCCAGTACTTC. Translating it yields CASSLVAGTGETQYF.